This T cell receptor (beta chain) was sequenced in a study of blood T cell repertoires in COVID-19. The wider study: Whether acute or convalescent, the COVID-19 samples came from the United States, Italy and Spain. PBMCs, B-cell-depleted T cells, or T cells were the source of the cDNA or gDNA that made up the material.

Authors' processing steps: Reference gene primer amplification gave estimated nucleated cell counts. This table comes from immunoSEQ multiplex PCR, and its TCRdb copy is limited to in-frame clones, with some not included. The DNA gave D and trimming, while V, J and clone size come from that table. The sample lists 130,000 to 150,000 clones, almost 90% occurring once. Germline CDR1 is SNHLY and CDR2 is FYNNEI. The CDR3 loop spans 15 amino acids. V was trimmed by 3 bases and J by 4 bases, leaving 13 bases between them. The V and J genes are TRBV2 and TRBJ2-1; D might be TRBD2 (6 bases). The specimen sequenced was peripheral blood. This TCR was sampled from a man aged 45-60 years with active or convalescent COVID-19. CDR3 in DNA: TGTGCCAGCAGTGATGCGGGACCGAGTTACAATGAGCAGTTCTTC. Encoded protein: CASSDAGPSYNEQFF.